The rows below give T cell receptor beta chains drawn from one sample of a study of blood T cell repertoires in COVID-19. Assay: immunoSEQ multiplex PCR; the TCRdb copy retains only in-frame clones and omits some. Among 250,000 to 400,000 clones listed, about 91% were seen once. The source material was peripheral blood. The receptors here all came from a woman aged 25-40 years with COVID-19, enrolled during active disease. The CDR3 runs from the conserved cysteine through the conserved F or W. D genes are given only for firm matches. The listing skips clone size in some rows; elsewhere it reads once, few, many or a size class.

>TRBJ1-6|TRBV10-1|-|-|15
CASIRADRYNSPLHF
TGCGCCAGCATTCGCGCGGACAGATATAATTCACCCCTCCACTTT
>TRBJ2-7|TRBV27|-|TRBD1|16
CASSPEPGQGRYEQYF
TGTGCCAGCAGTCCCGAACCGGGACAGGGGAGATACGAGCAGTACTTC
>TRBJ1-1|TRBV28|-|-|13
CASRTDMNTEAFF
TGTGCCAGCAGGACCGACATGAACACTGAAGCTTTCTTT
>TRBJ1-5|TRBV7-9|-|-|14
CASSTPEVFQPQHF
TGTGCCAGCAGCACCCCCGAGGTATTTCAGCCCCAGCATTTT
>TRBJ1-2|TRBV5-4|-|TRBD1|17
CASSLRLLRDSTYGYTF
TGTGCCAGCAGCCTGAGATTATTACGGGACAGCACCTATGGCTACACCTTC
>TRBJ1-6|TRBV12-3/TRBV12-4|-|-|13
CASSRGENSPLHF
TGTGCCAGCAGCAGGGGAGAAAATTCACCCCTCCACTTT
>TRBJ2-7|TRBV30|-|TRBD1|13
CAWSVTGGFGQYF
TGTGCCTGGAGTGTAACAGGGGGATTCGGGCAGTACTTC
>TRBJ2-3|TRBV27|-|TRBD2|14
CASSLGGGVYTQYF
TGTGCCAGCAGTTTGGGCGGGGGGGTCTATACGCAGTATTTT
>TRBJ1-1|TRBV29-1|few|TRBD1|14
CSVVQGRGQTEAFF
TGCAGCGTTGTACAGGGCAGGGGGCAAACTGAAGCTTTCTTT
>TRBJ1-2|TRBV4-1|-|-|14
CASSQDNGEYGYTF
TGCGCCAGCAGCCAAGATAACGGGGAATATGGCTACACCTTC
>TRBJ2-6|TRBV4-2|-|-|16
CASSQAQVSGANVLTF
TGTGCCAGCAGCCAAGCTCAGGTGTCCGGGGCCAACGTCCTGACTTTC
>TRBJ1-1|TRBV11-1|-|TRBD1|16
CASSRNDGQGNTEAFF
TGTGCCAGCAGCCGCAATGATGGACAGGGGAACACTGAAGCTTTCTTT
>TRBJ2-5|TRBV23-1|-|-|14
CASSQAGYGETQYF
TGCGCCAGCAGTCAAGCGGGCTACGGGGAGACCCAGTACTTC
>TRBJ1-1|TRBV7-9|-|-|14
CASSLGEVSTEAFF
TGTGCCAGCAGCTTAGGCGAAGTGAGCACTGAAGCTTTCTTT
>TRBJ1-1|TRBV5-6|few|-|14
CASSFGHKNTEAFF
TGTGCCAGCAGCTTCGGACACAAGAACACTGAAGCTTTCTTT
>TRBJ1-1|TRBV29-1|-|-|12
CSVGGANTEAFF
TGCAGCGTTGGAGGCGCGAACACTGAAGCTTTCTTT
>TRBJ1-3|TRBV5-4|-|TRBD1|16
CASSSRDRGSGNTIYF
TGTGCCAGCAGCTCCCGGGACAGGGGCTCTGGAAACACCATATATTTT
>TRBJ1-2|TRBV5-5|-|-|14
CASSGGPRRVYYTF
TGTGCCAGCAGCGGAGGACCCCGTAGGGTCTACTACACCTTC
>TRBJ1-2|TRBV3-1/TRBV3-2|-|TRBD1|16
CASSRDPGGENYGYTF
TGTGCCAGCAGCCGGGATCCAGGGGGCGAGAACTATGGCTACACCTTC
>TRBJ1-2|TRBV5-6|-|-|12
CASFEVSSGYTF
TGTGCCAGCTTCGAAGTGAGTAGTGGCTACACCTTC
>TRBJ1-4|TRBV6-1|-|-|18
CASSDVWQGLRTNEKLFF
TGTGCCAGCAGTGACGTATGGCAGGGACTCCGAACTAATGAAAAACTGTTTTTT
>TRBJ2-1|TRBV7-9|-|-|12
CASSLGRLVNFF
TGTGCCAGCAGCTTAGGGCGACTAGTCAATTTCTTC
>TRBJ1-5|TRBV2|-|-|15
CASSEDQGSRQPQHF
TGTGCCAGCAGTGAAGATCAGGGCAGCAGGCAGCCCCAGCATTTT
>TRBJ2-5|TRBV4-2|-|-|13
CASSQVPVATQYF
TGTGCCAGCAGCCAAGTCCCAGTAGCGACCCAGTACTTC
>TRBJ1-6|TRBV7-9|-|-|15
CASSKTEVNNSPLHF
TGTGCCAGCAGTAAAACGGAGGTTAATAATTCACCCCTCCACTTT
>TRBJ2-1|TRBV5-4|-|TRBD1|16
CASSLLVGGAYNEQFF
TGTGCCAGCAGCTTGTTGGTAGGGGGCGCCTACAATGAGCAGTTCTTC
>TRBJ1-4|TRBV6-5|-|TRBD1|14
CASSSWTGEEKLFF
TGTGCCAGCAGTTCTTGGACAGGGGAGGAAAAACTGTTTTTT
>TRBJ1-1|TRBV5-5|-|-|15
CASSLGTPRGTEAFF
TGTGCCAGCAGCTTGGGGACGCCTCGGGGCACTGAAGCTTTCTTT
>TRBJ1-1|TRBV4-1|once|TRBD1|14
CASSQRDSGTEAFF
TGCGCCAGCAGCCAACGGGACAGTGGCACTGAAGCTTTCTTT
>TRBJ1-4|TRBV28|-|-|12
CASSSPNEKLFF
TGTGCCAGCAGTTCCCCAAATGAAAAACTGTTTTTT
>TRBJ1-2|TRBV28|-|-|12
CASSLSGSGYTF
TGTGCCAGCAGTTTATCAGGGTCTGGCTACACCTTC
>TRBJ1-1|TRBV5-1|-|TRBD1|13
CASSTGTGGRAFF
TGCGCCAGCAGCACCGGGACAGGGGGGAGAGCTTTCTTT
>TRBJ2-5|TRBV3-1/TRBV3-2|-|TRBD2|18
CASSQGIGRGAILETQYF
TGTGCCAGCAGCCAAGGGATCGGGAGGGGGGCGATTCTAGAGACCCAGTACTTC
>TRBJ2-7|TRBV11-3|-|-|14
CASSLRTPNDEQYF
TGTGCCAGCAGCTTACGAACACCGAATGACGAGCAGTACTTC
>TRBJ1-1|TRBV7-6|once|TRBD1|16
CASSAYDRGRNTEAFF
TGTGCCAGCAGCGCTTACGACAGGGGTCGGAACACTGAAGCTTTCTTT
>TRBJ2-2|TRBV6-6|once|TRBD1|16
CASRHAGQANTGELFF
TGTGCCAGCAGGCATGCGGGACAGGCCAACACCGGGGAGCTGTTTTTT
>TRBJ2-2|TRBV5-3|-|-|13
CASWTKNTGELFF
TGTGCCAGTTGGACAAAGAACACCGGGGAGCTGTTTTTT
>TRBJ2-2|TRBV5-1|few|TRBD1|15
CASSYYRGPNGELFF
TGCGCCAGCAGCTACTACAGGGGGCCTAACGGGGAGCTGTTTTTT
>TRBJ1-4|TRBV12-3/TRBV12-4|-|-|11
CASSFREKLFF
TGTGCCAGCAGTTTTCGTGAAAAACTGTTTTTT
>TRBJ2-3|TRBV11-2|-|-|11
CASSLGNTQYF
TGTGCCAGCAGCTTGGGCAATACGCAGTATTTT
>TRBJ1-2|TRBV19|-|TRBD1|14
CASQHRDRVSGYTF
TGTGCCAGTCAACACCGGGACAGGGTGAGCGGCTACACCTTC
>TRBJ1-6|TRBV5-4|-|-|13
CASKDGVNSPLHF
TGTGCCAGCAAAGACGGGGTCAATTCACCCCTCCACTTT
>TRBJ2-7|TRBV5-1|-|TRBD1|14
CASSWGTGGYEQYF
TGCGCCAGCAGCTGGGGGACAGGGGGATACGAGCAGTACTTC
>TRBJ1-5|TRBV15|once|-|16
CATSREENGVWWPQHF
TGTGCCACCAGCAGAGAAGAGAACGGGGTCTGGTGGCCCCAGCATTTT
>TRBJ2-3|TRBV7-6|-|TRBD1|18
CASSLAGTGAVETDTQYF
TGTGCCAGCAGCTTAGCGGGGACAGGGGCGGTGGAGACAGATACGCAGTATTTT
>TRBJ1-2|TRBV5-3|-|TRBD1|13
CARSSTGGEGYTF
TGTGCCAGAAGCTCGACAGGGGGCGAAGGCTACACCTTC
>TRBJ2-7|TRBV27|-|-|13
CASSRAGTDEQYF
TGTGCCAGCAGCCGGGCAGGGACTGACGAGCAGTACTTC
>TRBJ1-4|TRBV7-9|-|TRBD1|17
CASSPRDSYATNEKLFF
TGTGCCAGCAGCCCCCGGGACAGCTATGCAACTAATGAAAAACTGTTTTTT